The entry below gives a single T cell receptor (beta chain) sequence along with its context. The antigen remains undetermined. Trimming removed 5 bases from V and 5 bases from J; junction bases left unmatched: 0. The germline V gene encodes CDR1 SGHNT and CDR2 YYREEE (reference sequence). This CDR3 comprises 11 residues. This record belongs to a study of cytomegalovirus exposure and HLA in healthy donors. General study points: Later analysis revealed greater clonal expansion in HLA-associated TCR beta chains than in equally common others. CMV serostatus was the sole immune exposure information available.

Researchers ran the PCR with 60 Vbeta and 13 Jbeta primers. Generated by immunoSEQ multiplex PCR, the TCRdb table keeps only in-frame clones and is missing some. The sample contains under 110,000 clones, 76% of which appear only once. The chain carries TRBV5-4 and TRBJ2-5; 7 bases map to TRBD1. The sequence derives from a man in his forties in good health and CMV-seronegative. The sample taken for sequencing was PBMCs. CDR3 region: CASRQGETQYF. The DNA of the CDR3 is TGTGCCAGCAGACAGGGGGAGACCCAGTACTTC.